Listed below are T cell receptor beta chains from one sample, sequenced in a study of persistence of HIV-infected CD4 T cells. Which antigens these TCRs recognize remains unknown. Repertoires were generated with immunoSEQ multiplex PCR, while TCRdb's copy carries only in-frame clones and drops some. The sample has fewer than 6,000 clones, approximately 63% seen once; the top ten hold approximately 39%. The input for sequencing was CD4+ T cells sorted from PBMCs after approximately 20-hour stimulation, taken from a patient who received antiretroviral therapy. The receptors come from an adult man with HIV who was CMV-seropositive. Each CDR3 is given with its conserved first and last residue.

J,V,CDR3
TRBJ2-7,TRBV18,CASSSGLTYEQYF
TRBJ1-2,TRBV30,CAWTRTGGSDGYTF
TRBJ1-2,TRBV7-2,CASSPGQGASYGYTF
TRBJ2-5,TRBV7-9,CASSLESETQYF
TRBJ2-2,TRBV24-1,CATGKGREMSGELFF
TRBJ1-4,TRBV7-9,CASSPAGRKDEKLFF
TRBJ2-7,TRBV7-6,CASSLGRQGDHEQYF
TRBJ2-3,TRBV14,CASSQDAAGTATDTQYF
TRBJ2-7,TRBV28,CASGTGHEQYF
TRBJ1-3,TRBV9,CASSVEPHSGNTIYF
TRBJ1-3,TRBV4-2,CASSPSLGEGFGNTIYF
TRBJ1-1,TRBV6-2/TRBV6-3,CASSYDPGQGGRGRTEAFF
TRBJ2-7,TRBV3-1/TRBV3-2,CASSQDSWREQYF
TRBJ2-7,TRBV5-6,CASSLTGDEQYF
TRBJ2-5,TRBV7-2,CASSLQAGASQETQYF
TRBJ2-1,TRBV27,CASSAPGTLSVHEQFF
TRBJ2-7,TRBV7-9,CASSLVSEQYF
TRBJ1-1,TRBV4-3,CASSQLHTYTTEAFF
TRBJ1-5,TRBV2,CASSEDLGQPQHF
TRBJ2-2,TRBV27,CASSPGLAAGELFF
TRBJ1-1,TRBV19,CASSIGPNTEAFF
TRBJ2-3,TRBV7-9,CASSFKDTQYF
TRBJ2-3,TRBV5-1,CASSLEGQGLRTQYF
TRBJ2-1,TRBV19,CASSGQDGYNEQFF
TRBJ2-2,TRBV7-8,CASSLSGQNTGELFF
TRBJ2-1,TRBV6-2/TRBV6-3,CASSSASGGRAYNEQFF
TRBJ1-1,TRBV7-9,CASSLESGGSTEAFF
TRBJ2-7,TRBV19,CASKTGQGASYEQYF
TRBJ1-2,TRBV6-5,CASSRGANYGYTF
TRBJ1-4,TRBV5-1,CASSLAGEKLFF
TRBJ1-1,TRBV6-5,CASSSGRWNTEAFF
TRBJ2-4,TRBV4-1,CASSRPSESKGGTGPGRF
TRBJ1-1,TRBV18,CASSPRGDTEAFF
TRBJ1-1,TRBV27,CASSFGRRRSNTEAFF
TRBJ2-7,TRBV25-1,CASSDPGLGTHEQYF
TRBJ2-3,TRBV7-2,CASSLIPLGGSLDTQYF
TRBJ1-2,TRBV19,CASSPSEYGYTF